This T cell receptor beta chain was found in a study of T cell repertoires in aging, cancer and after chemotherapy. As for the study in general: Approximately 9.6 million TCR reads were in the whole dataset. Overall study results and limits: Across the chemotherapy interval, each cancer cohort showed higher median generation probability, suggesting thymic rebound.

This clonotype was recorded a few times. Its antigen is still unknown. A mixed TRB-A/B primer pool amplified rearranged TRB by multiplex touch-down PCR. TCRdb analysed the multiplex PCR reads with MiXCR anew, one entry per CDR3 protein. This sample has about 5,600 distinct CDR3 sequences, with under 40% found just once. The template was genomic DNA from peripheral blood, not RNA. Sequenced material: blood. The sequence derives from a human donor with a blood cancer.

The CDR3 region has the DNA TGTGCCAGCAGTTTAGATTCGGGAGCCGAGCAGTACTTC. As protein: CASSLDSGAEQYF. This chain uses TRBV12-3 or TRBV12-4 with TRBJ2-7; D perhaps matches TRBD2 (6 bases). V was clipped by 1 base and J by 6 bases, with 10 bases between them. The CDR3 consists of 13 residues.